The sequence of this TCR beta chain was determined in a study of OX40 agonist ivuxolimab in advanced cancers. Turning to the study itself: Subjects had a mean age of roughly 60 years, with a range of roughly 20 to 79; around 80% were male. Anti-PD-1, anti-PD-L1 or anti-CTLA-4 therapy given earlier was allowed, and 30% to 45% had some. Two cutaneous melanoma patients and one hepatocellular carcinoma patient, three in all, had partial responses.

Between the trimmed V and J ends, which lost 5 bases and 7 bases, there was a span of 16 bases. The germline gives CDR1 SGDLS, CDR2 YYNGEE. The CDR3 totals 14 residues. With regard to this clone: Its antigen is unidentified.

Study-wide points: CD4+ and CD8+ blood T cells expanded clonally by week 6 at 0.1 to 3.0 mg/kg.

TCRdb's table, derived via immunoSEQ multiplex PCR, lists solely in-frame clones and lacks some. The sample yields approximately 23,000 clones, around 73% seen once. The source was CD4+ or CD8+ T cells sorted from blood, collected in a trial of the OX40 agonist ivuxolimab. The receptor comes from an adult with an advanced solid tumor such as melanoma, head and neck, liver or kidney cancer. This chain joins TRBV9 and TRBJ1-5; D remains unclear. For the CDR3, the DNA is TGTGCCAGCAGTCCCGATGGGGTCAGCCAGCCCCAGCATTTT. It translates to CASSPDGVSQPQHF. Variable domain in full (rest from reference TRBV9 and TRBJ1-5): DSGVTQTPKHLITATGQRVTLRCSPRSGDLSVYWYQQSLDQGLQFLIQYYNGEERAKGNILERFSAQQFPDLHSELNLSSLELGDSALYFCASSPDGVSQPQHFGDGTRLSIL.